This T cell receptor beta chain was obtained from a study of blood T cell repertoires in COVID-19 (TCRdb year 2020). Regarding the study in general: Samples covering the acute and convalescent phases of COVID-19 were provided by collaborators in the United States, Italy and Spain. The samples were drawn from the first 160 participants of the ongoing ImmuneRACE study and from some 1,300 subjects provided by 6 global collaborators. The dataset comprised deeply sampled blood TCRbeta repertoires from subjects exposed to, actively infected with, or recovered from COVID-19. HLA class I and class II types, where available, came from metadata supplied by the sample provider rather than from assay-based typing. The repertoires were released in a freely available public database intended as a resource for research on the immune response to SARS-CoV-2. Sample metadata almost always included a de-identified subject ID, COVID-19 status, age in years and sex. The prospective study material was composed of cDNA or gDNA derived from T cells, B-cell-depleted T cells, or PBMCs. Study-wide findings and limitations: Clinical and demographic metadata were provided uncurated, with the amount varying by source and participant.

At the junction V is shortened by 3 bases and J by 7 bases; bases outside the gene matches: 1. The CDR1 and CDR2 encoded by the germline V gene are MGHDK and SYGVNS. From the cysteine up to the phenylalanine, the CDR3 has a length of 13 residues. CDR3 DNA only is kept here, 39 bases in frame from base 1. TCRbeta CDR3 regions were amplified from genomic DNA using the immunoSEQ Assay, a bias-controlled multiplex PCR. The paper's data handling went like this. Within the assay, amplification of reference gene primers was used to estimate how many nucleated cells each sample contained. Sequence reads were collapsed and filtered to measure the absolute abundance of every unique TCRbeta CDR3 rearrangement. Productive Simpson clonality was computed per sample as the square root of Simpson's diversity index over productive rearrangements. TCRdb's version of the immuneACCESS table is confined to in-frame rearrangements and falls short of the full clone set. An unresolved V gene accounts for under half of the shortfall where checked; the remainder is of unknown origin. Clone size and V and J calls were adopted from that table, with D and trimming inferred from the DNA. In all, the sample holds under 120,000 clones, and around 85% of those were seen once. Under 25% of the sample rests with the top ten.

This clone has only a few counts. The target of this receptor is not known. Base-call qualities are not available, and no considerably larger clone is one nucleotide away. Collaborating institutions collected whole blood in K2EDTA tubes following their own protocols. For TCRbeta analysis, collaborator samples were shipped as frozen whole blood, as isolated PBMCs, or as DNA extracted from either sample type. The sequence is built from TRBV25-1 and TRBJ2-1; 9 middle bases align to TRBD1. Input material: peripheral blood. This sequence originates from a man between 65 and 85 years old with active or convalescent COVID-19. The encoded CDR3 is CASSEGQGNEQFF. The sequence in DNA is TGTGCCAGCAGTGAGGGACAGGGAAATGAGCAGTTCTTC.